The rows below give T cell receptor beta chains drawn from one sample of a study of blood T cell repertoires in COVID-19. Assay: immunoSEQ multiplex PCR; the TCRdb copy retains only in-frame clones and omits some. The data hold approximately 100,000 clones, with 88% observed a single time. The sequencing input was peripheral blood. These receptors all stem from a woman aged 55-75 years with acute or convalescent COVID-19. Both conserved end residues are part of each CDR3. Each record gives: V gene, D gene, clone size, J gene, CDR3 DNA, CDR3 protein. D genes are given only for firm matches. Clone size is shown for a subset of rows, as once, few, many or a class of expanded clone.

V: TRBV6-5
D: -
size: -
J: TRBJ1-2
DNA: TGTGCCAGCACCAGTCCCCTCCAGGGTGGCTATGGCTACACCTTC
CDR3: CASTSPLQGGYGYTF

V: TRBV6-5
D: TRBD2
size: -
J: TRBJ2-1
DNA: TGTGCCAGCAGTTACGGAGGGAGGGCCATGAGGAATGAGCAGTTCTTC
CDR3: CASSYGGRAMRNEQFF

V: TRBV4-2
D: -
size: -
J: TRBJ2-3
DNA: TGTGCCAGCAGCCAAGATATCAGCGGAAGAACTAGCACAGATACGCAGTATTTT
CDR3: CASSQDISGRTSTDTQYF

V: TRBV2
D: -
size: -
J: TRBJ2-1
DNA: TGTGCCAGCAGTGAGGTTGGGCGGACACGGGATGAGCAGTTCTTC
CDR3: CASSEVGRTRDEQFF

V: TRBV7-8
D: -
size: -
J: TRBJ1-5
DNA: TGTGCCAGCAGCTTTCAAGGGGATAATCAGCCCCAGCATTTT
CDR3: CASSFQGDNQPQHF

V: TRBV19
D: TRBD1
size: -
J: TRBJ1-4
DNA: TGTGCCAGTAGTGGTGGACAGGGGTACGAAAAACTGTTTTTT
CDR3: CASSGGQGYEKLFF

V: TRBV2
D: -
size: -
J: TRBJ1-5
DNA: TGTGCCAGCATGCGGGATAGCAATCAGCCCCAGCATTTT
CDR3: CASMRDSNQPQHF

V: TRBV9
D: -
size: few
J: TRBJ1-1
DNA: TGTGCCAGCAGCGTACAGTTGAACACTGAAGCTTTCTTT
CDR3: CASSVQLNTEAFF

V: TRBV29-1
D: TRBD1
size: -
J: TRBJ1-3
DNA: TGCAGCGCAAGGACAGGGCGAAACACCATATATTTT
CDR3: CSARTGRNTIYF

V: TRBV7-6
D: -
size: once
J: TRBJ1-2
DNA: TGTGCCAGCAGCTTAAGTAGGGACTCACGCTATGGCTACACCTTC
CDR3: CASSLSRDSRYGYTF

V: TRBV12-3/TRBV12-4
D: -
size: -
J: TRBJ1-1
DNA: TGTGCCAGCAGTTTTAGTAGTGAAGCTTTCTTT
CDR3: CASSFSSEAFF

V: TRBV5-1
D: -
size: -
J: TRBJ2-2
DNA: TGCGCCAGCAGCTACCCTGGAGGGAACACCGGGGAGCTGTTTTTT
CDR3: CASSYPGGNTGELFF

V: TRBV3-1/TRBV3-2
D: TRBD2
size: -
J: TRBJ2-1
DNA: TGTGCCAGCAGCCGAGCTACCAGTGGGACTAGCGACAATGAGCAGTTCTTC
CDR3: CASSRATSGTSDNEQFF

V: TRBV5-6
D: -
size: -
J: TRBJ1-1
DNA: TGTGCCAGCAGCTTGGGGGCCAACACTGAAGCTTTCTTT
CDR3: CASSLGANTEAFF

V: TRBV5-6
D: TRBD1
size: -
J: TRBJ1-2
DNA: TGTGCCAGCAGCACGGACAGGGTCGAGATCTATGGCTACACCTTC
CDR3: CASSTDRVEIYGYTF

V: TRBV4-2
D: -
size: -
J: TRBJ2-3
DNA: TGTGCCAGCAGCCAAGACGGGAGCACAGATACGCAGTATTTT
CDR3: CASSQDGSTDTQYF

V: TRBV24-1
D: -
size: -
J: TRBJ1-5
DNA: TGTGCCACCAGTGAACCCGGGTTCGGTCAGCCCCAGCATTTT
CDR3: CATSEPGFGQPQHF

V: TRBV28
D: -
size: -
J: TRBJ1-3
DNA: TGTGCCGGCAGTTTCAGGGTTTTCTCTGGAAACACCATATATTTT
CDR3: CAGSFRVFSGNTIYF

V: TRBV15
D: -
size: -
J: TRBJ1-2
DNA: TGTGCCACCAGCAGGAGGGCAGCCTCTAACTATGGCTACACCTTC
CDR3: CATSRRAASNYGYTF

V: TRBV6-4
D: TRBD1
size: -
J: TRBJ1-5
DNA: TGTGCCAGCCCGATGGTGGGACAGGGTCCCAATCAGCCCCAGCATTTT
CDR3: CASPMVGQGPNQPQHF

V: TRBV2
D: TRBD1
size: once
J: TRBJ1-2
DNA: TGTGCCAGCGGGTTCGGGGACAGGGCTGGCTACACCTTC
CDR3: CASGFGDRAGYTF